This TCR beta chain is drawn from a study of blood T cell repertoires in COVID-19. The authors' processing: Reference gene primer amplification gave nucleated cell count estimates. Libraries were prepared by immunoSEQ multiplex PCR; TCRdb keeps only in-frame clonotypes and omits some of them. The V and J calls and clone size are taken from that table; D and trimming were inferred from the DNA. Of more than 350,000 clones listed, more than 70% were seen once; the top ten hold about 1.5%. The CDR3 is 14 amino acids. The V end was cut by 0 bases, the J end by 1 base, with 6 bases between. Germline lookup yields CDR1 MNHEY and CDR2 SMNVEV (reference sequence). A PCR-confirmed or clinician-diagnosed COVID-19 case had contacted exposed participants within 2 weeks of entry.

Source material: PBMCs or T cells enriched from blood (not recorded which). This chain links TRBV27 with TRBJ1-1, with D unresolved. This clonotype was sampled from a young woman who had been exposed to COVID-19. CDR3 nucleotide sequence: TGTGCCAGCAGTTTATCCAGTCAGAACACTGAAGCTTTCTTT. Its protein is CASSLSSQNTEAFF.